This TCR beta chain comes out of a study of cytomegalovirus exposure and HLA in healthy donors. PCR employed 60 Vbeta and 13 Jbeta primers. Generated by immunoSEQ multiplex PCR, the TCRdb table keeps only in-frame clones and is missing some. The data contain roughly 100,000 clones, roughly 85% of them singletons. Germline V gives CDR1 SGHRS, CDR2 YFSETQ. This CDR3 region has 14 residues. Losses at the gene ends were 7 bases for V and 1 base for J; bases not matched to a gene: 5. With regard to this clone: Antigen unknown.

The study's findings and limits: Researchers left out some V segments, among them TRBV6-2 and TRBV6-3, as indistinguishable. Later analysis identified around 15,000 TCR beta sequences associated with HLA alleles, using a false discovery rate threshold of 0.05. A later analysis by the authors found several of the most significant clusters apparently linked to common viral pathogens.

The sample taken for sequencing was PBMCs. This chain uses TRBV5-1 with TRBJ2-5, with TRBD1 matching over 9 bases. This clonotype was obtained from a man between 25 and 39 years old in good health and CMV-seronegative. In nucleotides, the CDR3 is TGCGCCAGCCGGCAACAGGGGGCCCAAGAGACCCAGTACTTC. Encoded protein: CASRQQGAQETQYF.